The source of this TCR beta chain is a study of identical twins. This clonotype was found many times. TCRdb passed the 5' RACE reads through MiXCR, listing each CDR3 protein once. The sample comprises 200,000 to 250,000 distinct CDR3 sequences, 7.5% of which are singletons, and around 1.8% rests with the top ten. Germline CDR1 and CDR2: SGHNT and YENEEA. The CDR3 has 16 amino acids. Germline trimming cut 5 bases from V and 8 bases from J; bases unmatched to any gene: 12. The same sample was also studied in work on yellow fever vaccine responses in identical twins.

This rearrangement joins TRBV11-3 to TRBJ2-1; 10 bases are a match to TRBD1. Sequenced input: memory (CD45RO+) T cells sorted from blood. This sequence was found in a woman aged 18-29 years in good health. The CDR3 spells CASSPGSHGQGDEQFF. The CDR3 DNA sequence: TGTGCCAGCAGCCCAGGTTCCCATGGACAGGGGGATGAGCAGTTCTTC.